Each of the 20 T cell receptor beta chains below was sequenced from the same sample in a study of metastatic and nonmetastatic thyroid tumors (dated by TCRdb to 2020 to 2021). Before undergoing thyroid surgery, none of the patients had been given any kind of treatment. Preparation of the library involved PCR. TCRdb lists the instrument as Illumina HiSeq 4000. TCRdb itself trimmed the public reads at Q25 with fastp, ran MiXCR and retained productive beta chains. A total of 60,000 or so clones appear in this sample, 25% to 35% of them only once. The ten largest clones add up to about a sixth of the sample. The sample comprised blood. The receptors derive from a female donor with papillary thyroid cancer or a benign thyroid nodule (not recorded which). Some clones in this sample may be carry-over from other donors' samples.

This chain connects TRBV6-5 to TRBJ2-3; 8 bases line up with TRBD1. This CDR3 is built from 13 residues. Looked up from germline, CDR1 is MNHEY and CDR2 is SVGAGI. Losses at the gene ends were 4 bases for V and 6 bases for J; bases not matched to a gene: 3. The CDR3 bases are TGTGCCAGCAGTTTACAGGGGGTTGATACGCAGTATTTT. Encoded protein: CASSLQGVDTQYF.

The chain couples TRBV6-1 to TRBJ1-5; possibly TRBD1 for D (5 bases). CDR1 is MNHNS, CDR2 SASEGT, per germline. The V and J ends lost 1 base and 9 bases respectively, with 10 bases between them. The CDR3 is 13 residues long. CDR3 DNA: TGTGCCAGCAGTGAAGAGGGGTTACGGCCCCAGCATTTT. This encodes CASSEEGLRPQHF.

This clone was picked up a small number of times. The chain joins TRBV30 to TRBJ1-2, with D possibly being TRBD1 (5 bases). The V end lost 2 bases, the J end lost 7 bases, and 11 bases lay between the germline ends. The CDR3 length is 12 residues. Germline V gives CDR1 GTSNPN, CDR2 SVGIG (reference sequence). The chain's CDR3 is CAWSPGTGGYTF. The CDR3 coding sequence is TGTGCCTGGAGTCCAGGGACGGGTGGCTACACCTTC.

By frequency in the sample, this clone is medium-sized. This chain uses TRBV10-3 with TRBJ2-1, with 7 bases aligning to TRBD1. V shed 5 bases and J 4 bases; nucleotides not matched to a gene: 8. CDR1 is ENHRY, CDR2 SYGVKD, per germline. The CDR3 is 15 residues long. The CDR3 region is CAISRSGQQYNEQFF. The CDR3 DNA is TGTGCCATCAGTAGATCGGGACAGCAGTACAATGAGCAGTTCTTC.

The chain couples TRBV19 to TRBJ2-6, with D possibly TRBD1 on 5 matching bases. V lost 8 bases, J lost 0 bases, and 14 bases lay in between. This CDR3 has 16 residues. In germline, CDR1 is LNHDA, CDR2 SQIVND (reference sequence). CDR3 sequence (DNA): TGTGCCAGTGCAGAAGGGGTTCCCTCTGGGGCCAACGTCCTGACTTTC. It specifies CASAEGVPSGANVLTF.

This sequence joins TRBV19 and TRBJ1-5; D call uncertain. Germline V gene sequence: CDR1 LNHDA, CDR2 SQIVND (reference sequence). V was shortened by 2 bases and J by 4 bases, with 6 bases between the two germline ends. CDR3 length: 13 amino acids. The CDR3 coding sequence is TGTGCCAGTAGTATAAGTGCAAATCAGCCCCAGCATTTT. This codes for CASSISANQPQHF.

This clone turned up a few times. The chain couples TRBV6-2 or TRBV6-3 to TRBJ1-5, with D possibly matching TRBD1 (5 bases). The germline gives CDR1 MNHEY, CDR2 SVGEGT. V lost 5 bases and J lost 2, with 13 bases in between. The CDR3 sequence is 15 residues long. The CDR3 DNA reads as TGTGCCAGCAGTCCCGGGGGTGGTCGCAATCAGCCCCAGCATTTT. Translation: CASSPGGGRNQPQHF.

J is TRBJ2-6 and V is TRBV7-9; D gene uncertain. The CDR3 consists of 15 residues. V gave up 0 bases and J gave up 1 base, with 4 bases separating them. The V gene's germline CDR1 is SEHNR and CDR2 FQNEAQ (reference sequence). This chain's CDR3 is CASSLALSGANVLTF. The CDR3 nucleotides read TGTGCCAGCAGCTTAGCTTTGTCTGGGGCCAACGTCCTGACTTTC.

The chain employs TRBV20-1 and TRBJ2-7, with TRBD1 identical over 10 bases. Germline CDR1 DFQATT, CDR2 SNEGSKA (reference sequence). J gave up 2 bases and V 5 bases, and 3 bases lay outside the gene matches. This CDR3 comprises 13 residues. In nucleotides, the CDR3 is TGCAGTGCTCCGGGACAGGGGCCCTACGAGCAGTACTTC. Its protein is CSAPGQGPYEQYF.

In this sample, this clone turned up a few times. The genes are TRBV5-8 and TRBJ1-2; 7 positions match TRBD1. In germline, CDR1 is SGHTS, CDR2 YDEGEE. This CDR3 has 12 residues. J gave up 7 bases and V 3 bases, and 3 bases lay outside the gene matches. The DNA for the CDR3 is TGTGCCAGCAGCTGGACAGGCCGTGGCTACACCTTC. It translates to CASSWTGRGYTF.

In this sample, this clone turned up once. The chain couples TRBV19 to TRBJ2-5, with D perhaps matching TRBD2 (6 bases). This CDR3 has 16 residues. The germline V gene encodes CDR1 LNHDA and CDR2 SQIVND (reference sequence). V lost 6 bases, J lost 9 bases, and 26 bases lay in between. This CDR3 reads CASSITAAAGWEAQYF. The CDR3 DNA follows: TGTGCCAGTAGCATAACGGCCGCGGCGGGTTGGGAGGCCCAGTACTTC. The full variable domain, in which reference TRBV19 and TRBJ2-5 provide the parts outside the CDR3, is DGGITQSPKYLFRKEGQNVTLSCEQNLNHDAMYWYRQDPGQGLRLIYYSQIVNDFQKGDIAEGYSVSREKKESFPLTVTSAQKNPTAFYLCASSITAAAGWEAQYFGPGTRLLVL.

This clone was counted many times. The chain recombines TRBV2 with TRBJ2-7; D is uncertain. The CDR3 runs to 13 residues. Between the trimmed V and J ends, which lost 3 bases and 1 base, there was a span of 7 bases. Germline CDR1 reads SNHLY; CDR2 reads FYNNEI. The CDR3 bases are TGTGCCAGCAGTGAGTCAAGGTCCTACGAGCAGTACTTC. The encoded protein is CASSESRSYEQYF.

This chain links TRBV5-1 with TRBJ2-3; D ambiguous. The CDR3 contains 15 residues. The ends were cut back, 0 bases at V and 6 bases at J, with 14 bases in the middle. Per germline, CDR1 SGHRS and CDR2 YFSETQ. The CDR3 region is CASSLVAVFADTQYF. The CDR3 DNA follows: TGCGCCAGCAGCTTGGTGGCAGTCTTTGCCGATACGCAGTATTTT.

This clone appeared a few times. The junction and the germline gene differ at one end; a read error may be behind it. The rearrangement joins TRBV6-1 to TRBJ1-5; possibly TRBD1 for D (6 bases). This CDR3 has 14 residues. In germline, CDR1 is MNHNS, CDR2 SASEGT. CDR3 loop: CASSERGVNQSQHF. Here the CDR3 DNA reads TGTGCCAGCAGTGAGAGGGGGGTCAATCAGTCCCAGCATTTT.

A few counts support this clone. V gene TRBV30 combines with J gene TRBJ1-3; D ambiguous. Germline V gives CDR1 GTSNPN, CDR2 SVGIG (reference sequence). CDR3 length: 14 amino acids. The V gene lost 1 base and the J gene lost 4 bases, with 11 bases spanning the gap. For the CDR3, the DNA is TGTGCCTGGAGTGGAACCACACAGGGAAACACCATATATTTT. Translated: CAWSGTTQGNTIYF.

This clone was counted at least ten times. This chain links TRBV20-1 with TRBJ1-2; the D gene is possibly TRBD1 (5 bases). The germline V and J ends were trimmed by 0 bases and 6 bases, with 35 bases remaining between them. The germline CDR1 and CDR2 sequences are DFQATT and SNEGSKA (reference sequence). The CDR3 sequence is 21 residues long. The CDR3 coding sequence is TGCAGTGCTAGAGATTCGTTTTTTCGGCTGGTGGGCGGGGGAGATCTCGATGGCTACACCTTC. Protein product: CSARDSFFRLVGGGDLDGYTF.

This chain joins TRBV6-4 and TRBJ2-5, with 8 bases matching TRBD1. The V gene's germline CDR1 is MRHNA and CDR2 SNTAGT. V trimming: 3 bases; J trimming: 1 base; junction bases outside the gene matches: 4. CDR3 length: 15 amino acids. CDR3 in DNA: TGTGCCAGCAGTGAAACGGGACAGGCCCAAGAGACCCAGTACTTC. Translated: CASSETGQAQETQYF.

As for this clone: One junction end disagrees with the germline gene, perhaps due to a read error. This rearrangement joins TRBV6-1 to TRBJ2-2, with D perhaps TRBD2 (6 bases). The CDR3 is 12 amino acids. Germline V gene data show CDR1 as MNHNS and CDR2 as SASEGT. The CDR3 sequence is CASREAREEVFF. In DNA, the CDR3 is TGTGCCAGCAGAGAGGCCAGGGAGGAGGTGTTTTTT.

The chain has TRBV3-1 and TRBJ1-2; D might be TRBD1 (5 bases). This CDR3 contains 18 residues. CDR1 is LGHDT, CDR2 YNNKEL, per germline (reference sequence). Trimming took off 0 bases at V and 4 bases at J, with 21 bases between the two ends. CDR3 nucleotide sequence: TGTGCCAGCAGCCAAGAAGGGGCGAGAACTGCCGCGGGCTATGGCTACACCTTC. It yields the protein CASSQEGARTAAGYGYTF.

The chain recombines TRBV11-1 with TRBJ2-7; no definite D call. Between the trimmed V and J ends, which lost 2 bases and 0 bases, there was a span of 17 bases. This CDR3 is built from 17 residues. Germline V CDR1 and CDR2: SGHAT, FQDESV (reference sequence). CDR3 in DNA: TGTGCCAGCAGCTTATGGGAAGGCGGACGCACCTCCTACGAGCAGTACTTC. Its translation is CASSLWEGGRTSYEQYF.